This TCR beta chain was retrieved from a study of CD8 T cells in Susac syndrome. The study sequenced TCR beta in blood CD8+ and CD4+ T cells. This CDR3 is built from 15 residues. V was cut by 1 base and J by 7 bases, with 12 bases left in between. Germline V gives CDR1 KGHDR, CDR2 SFDVKD. With random hexamers, roughly 0.45 to 1 ug RNA was reverse transcribed. The method of amplification for TCR beta CDR3 was immunoSEQ multiplex PCR, covering 54 Vbeta and 13 Jbeta. TCRdb recomputed calls from the immunoSEQ multiplex PCR reads with MiXCR, one row per CDR3 protein. The data contain hundreds of thousands of distinct CDR3 sequences, 95% of them singletons.

The chain employs TRBV24-1 and TRBJ1-4; D not certain. Sequences were obtained from CD4+ T cells from PBMCs. This clonotype originated in a human donor with multiple sclerosis. This CDR3 reads CATSDLSWGCEKLFF. CDR3 nucleotides: TGTGCCACCAGTGATTTATCCTGGGGATGTGAAAAACTGTTTTTT.